The rows below give T cell receptor beta chains drawn from one sample of a study of shared clonotypes between healthy human individuals. Measured with immunoSEQ multiplex PCR; TCRdb has only the in-frame clones, and not every one. The sample holds fewer than 500,000 clones, 75% to 80% seen once. The sample taken for sequencing was PBMCs. The receptors were sampled from a woman aged 40 to 49 in good health. Some clones in this sample may be carry-over from other donors' samples. The CDR3 runs from the conserved cysteine through the conserved F or W. A D gene is named only where the DNA matches it firmly. Rows give clone size only sometimes, using once, few, many, or a class for an expanded clone.

j_call	clone_size	d_call	v_call	cdr3_nt	cdr3_aa
TRBJ2-3	NA	TRBD1	TRBV5-1	TGCGCCAGCAGTACGGGACAGTCCACAGATACGCAGTATTTT	CASSTGQSTDTQYF
TRBJ2-3	many	NA	TRBV6-4	TGTGCCAGCAGTGACTCGGCAGGCAGCACAGATACGCAGTATTTT	CASSDSAGSTDTQYF
TRBJ2-4	NA	NA	TRBV5-4	TGTGCCAGCAGCTTGATGGGTAGCCAGGGTTCCAAAAACATTCAGTACTTC	CASSLMGSQGSKNIQYF
TRBJ2-7	once	TRBD2	TRBV6-5	TGTGCCAGCAGCTCTAGCGGGAGGGCCTGGTACGAGCAGTACTTC	CASSSSGRAWYEQYF
TRBJ2-3	NA	NA	TRBV9	TGTGCCAGCAGCTCCCCGGGAGATACGCAGTATTTT	CASSSPGDTQYF
TRBJ2-3	few	TRBD2	TRBV9	TGTGCCAGCAGCGTAGGTCGGACTAGCGGCGGCACAGATACGCAGTATTTT	CASSVGRTSGGTDTQYF
TRBJ1-3	NA	TRBD1	TRBV10-3	TGTGCCATCAGTGGACAGGGGGGCCGTGACACCATATATTTT	CAISGQGGRDTIYF
TRBJ2-2	NA	TRBD2	TRBV6-4	TGTGCCAGCAGTGACAGCGGGAGACAGGACACCGGGGAGCTGTTTTTT	CASSDSGRQDTGELFF
TRBJ2-4	NA	NA	TRBV7-2	TGTGCCAGCAGCAGGACAACGGAGTGGATTCAGTACTTC	CASSRTTEWIQYF
TRBJ2-2	NA	NA	TRBV20-1	TGCAGTGTGGCGGGGACCGGGGAGCTGTTTTTT	CSVAGTGELFF
TRBJ1-5	NA	TRBD1	TRBV4-1	TGCGCCAGCAGCCAAGGAGGGGTAGGGACAGGGACTTATAGCAATCAGCCCCAGCATTTT	CASSQGGVGTGTYSNQPQHF
TRBJ2-6	NA	NA	TRBV6-1	TGTGCCAGCAGTAAAGAACCTTCTGGGGCCAACGTCCTGACTTTC	CASSKEPSGANVLTF
TRBJ2-5	few	TRBD2	TRBV10-3	TGTGCCATCAGTGAGTCGGGGGCGGGAGGCGGAGAGACCCAGTACTTC	CAISESGAGGGETQYF
TRBJ2-3	few	TRBD2	TRBV6-1	TGTGCCAGCAGTGAACGTTGGCGGGGGGGCACAGATACGCAGTATTTT	CASSERWRGGTDTQYF
TRBJ2-7	NA	TRBD1	TRBV7-2	TGTGCCAGCAGCTCCGGGACAGGGGGCTGGTACGAGCAGTACTTC	CASSSGTGGWYEQYF
TRBJ2-1	NA	NA	TRBV9	TGTGCCAGCAGCCCCCCGGGGGAAGGAGAGCAGTTCTTC	CASSPPGEGEQFF
TRBJ2-7	NA	TRBD1	TRBV19	TGTGCCAGTAGCAAAGACAGGGACGAGCGCGAGCAGTACTTC	CASSKDRDEREQYF
TRBJ1-6	NA	TRBD1	TRBV28	TGTGCCAGCAGCTACGACAGGGTAAATTCACCCCTCCACTTT	CASSYDRVNSPLHF
TRBJ2-2	NA	NA	TRBV7-6	TGTGCCAGCAGCTTAGAGGGGGGAATGAACACCGGGGAGCTGTTTTTT	CASSLEGGMNTGELFF
TRBJ1-3	NA	NA	TRBV5-1	TGCGCCAGCAGGGCCGGTACCACTGGAAACACCATATATTTT	CASRAGTTGNTIYF
TRBJ2-6	NA	NA	TRBV5-4	TGTGCCAGCAGCTTGGGACAGACTGGGGCCAACGTCCTGACTTTC	CASSLGQTGANVLTF
TRBJ2-7	NA	NA	TRBV18	TGTGCCAGCTCACCACAGGGGGAAGGCGAGCAGTACTTC	CASSPQGEGEQYF
TRBJ1-2	once	NA	TRBV11-2	TGTGCCAGCAGCTTGGCGGGCGTACAGTATGGCTACACCTTC	CASSLAGVQYGYTF
TRBJ2-5	NA	NA	TRBV5-4	TGTGCCAGCAGCAAAGAAAACAGGGCCCAGTACTTC	CASSKENRAQYF
TRBJ2-2	NA	TRBD2	TRBV27	TGTGCCAGCAGTCCGGGTGTGGTAGGGGCGGGAGGTGTCACCGGGGAGCTGTTTTTT	CASSPGVVGAGGVTGELFF
TRBJ2-1	NA	NA	TRBV12-5	TGTGCTAGTGGTTTGGTAGTCGCAGGGCACAATGAGCAGTTCTTC	CASGLVVAGHNEQFF
TRBJ2-7	NA	NA	TRBV18	TGTGCCAGCTCACCCCGCCCCCAGCAATACGAGCAGTACTTC	CASSPRPQQYEQYF
TRBJ2-4	NA	TRBD2	TRBV13	TGTGCCAGCAGCTTACCCCTCACTGGCGGGAGAACCAAAAACATTCAGTACTTC	CASSLPLTGGRTKNIQYF
TRBJ2-7	NA	NA	TRBV7-1	TGTGCCAGCAGCTCCGGACTAATCCCCTACGAGCAGTACTTC	CASSSGLIPYEQYF
TRBJ1-4	NA	TRBD1	TRBV5-1	TGCGCCAGCAGAACAACCCCGGGACAGCTAAATGAAAAACTGTTTTTT	CASRTTPGQLNEKLFF
TRBJ2-3	NA	NA	TRBV5-1	TGCGCCAGCAGCTTTTACACAGATACGCAGTATTTT	CASSFYTDTQYF
TRBJ1-6	NA	NA	TRBV4-1	TGCGCCAGCAGCCAAGTCTTACTGATGAGCTCCTATAATTCACCCCTCCACTTT	CASSQVLLMSSYNSPLHF
TRBJ2-2	NA	TRBD1	TRBV15	TGTGCCACCAGCTCCGGGACAGGGGGAGGGGAGCTGTTTTTT	CATSSGTGGGELFF
TRBJ2-7	few	NA	TRBV7-2	TGTGCCAGCAGCCGTGGCTCGGGGGCGTCCCAATTTTACGAGCAGTACTTC	CASSRGSGASQFYEQYF
TRBJ2-1	NA	NA	TRBV19	TGTGCCAGTAGTATTTGGCAGGACAATGAGCAGTTCTTC	CASSIWQDNEQFF
TRBJ1-2	few	NA	TRBV29-1	TGCAGCGTTGAACCCCCCAAGGGTACCTTC	CSVEPPKGTF
TRBJ2-2	NA	NA	TRBV11-3	TGTGCCAGCAGCTTAAGTAGGGGCACCGGGGAGCTGTTTTTT	CASSLSRGTGELFF
TRBJ2-7	NA	NA	TRBV5-5	TGTGCCAGCAGCTTGGCCGCCCAGGGTTACTACGAGCAGTACTTC	CASSLAAQGYYEQYF
TRBJ2-1	NA	TRBD2	TRBV11-2	TGTGCCAGCAGCTTAGGATCGGGGGGATACAATGAGCAGTTCTTC	CASSLGSGGYNEQFF
TRBJ2-7	NA	TRBD2	TRBV5-1	TGCGCCAGCAGCCCCTCAGCGGGAGGGCCTCACGAGCAGTACTTC	CASSPSAGGPHEQYF
TRBJ1-1	NA	NA	TRBV4-3	TGCGCCAGCAGCCAAGTTTTAGGGAACACTGAAGCTTTCTTT	CASSQVLGNTEAFF
TRBJ2-5	NA	TRBD2	TRBV6-5	TGTGCCAGCAGTGGGACTAGCAGCCAAGGGACCCAGTACTTC	CASSGTSSQGTQYF
TRBJ2-2	NA	NA	TRBV30	TGTGCCTGGGACGCTTTCCTTACCGGGGAGCTGTTTTTT	CAWDAFLTGELFF
TRBJ2-2	NA	TRBD1	TRBV7-7	TGTGCCAGCAGCCCCGCCGTGGGACAGGGGTTCTCCGGGGAGCTGTTTTTT	CASSPAVGQGFSGELFF
TRBJ2-2	NA	NA	TRBV5-1	TGCGCCAGCAGCTTGGCTGGAACCGGGGAGCTGTTTTTT	CASSLAGTGELFF
TRBJ2-7	NA	NA	TRBV27	TGTGCCAGCAGTTTAGGGGCTTCCTACGAGCAGTACTTC	CASSLGASYEQYF